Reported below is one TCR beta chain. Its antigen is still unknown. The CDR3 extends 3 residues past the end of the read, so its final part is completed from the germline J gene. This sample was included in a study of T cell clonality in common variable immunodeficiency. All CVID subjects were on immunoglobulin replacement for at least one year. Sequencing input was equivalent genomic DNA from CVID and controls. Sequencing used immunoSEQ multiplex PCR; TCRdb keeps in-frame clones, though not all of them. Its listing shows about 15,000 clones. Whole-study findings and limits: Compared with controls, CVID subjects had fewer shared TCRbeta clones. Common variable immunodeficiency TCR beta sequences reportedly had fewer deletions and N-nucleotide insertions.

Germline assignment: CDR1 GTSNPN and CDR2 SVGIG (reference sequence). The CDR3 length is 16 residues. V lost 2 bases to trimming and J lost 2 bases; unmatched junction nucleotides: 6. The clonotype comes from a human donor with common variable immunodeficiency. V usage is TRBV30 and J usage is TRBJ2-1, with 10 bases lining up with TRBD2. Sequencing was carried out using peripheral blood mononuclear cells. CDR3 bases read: TGTGCCTGGAGTCGGAGGACTAGCGGTACCTACAATGAG. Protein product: CAWSRRTSGTYNE. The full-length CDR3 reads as CAWSRRTSGTYNEQFF.